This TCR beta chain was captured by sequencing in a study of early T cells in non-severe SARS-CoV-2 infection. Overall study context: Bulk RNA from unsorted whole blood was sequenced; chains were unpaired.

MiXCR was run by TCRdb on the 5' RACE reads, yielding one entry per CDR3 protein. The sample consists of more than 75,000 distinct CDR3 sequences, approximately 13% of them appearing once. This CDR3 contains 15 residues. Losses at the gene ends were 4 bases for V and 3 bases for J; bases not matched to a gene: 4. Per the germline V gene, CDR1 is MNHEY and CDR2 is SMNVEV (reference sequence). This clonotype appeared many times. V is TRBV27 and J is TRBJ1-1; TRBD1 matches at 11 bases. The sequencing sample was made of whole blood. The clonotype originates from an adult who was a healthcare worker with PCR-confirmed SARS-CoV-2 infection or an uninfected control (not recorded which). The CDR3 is CASSSDRGRDTEAFF. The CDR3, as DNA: TGTGCCAGCAGTTCGGACAGGGGGCGAGACACTGAAGCTTTCTTT.